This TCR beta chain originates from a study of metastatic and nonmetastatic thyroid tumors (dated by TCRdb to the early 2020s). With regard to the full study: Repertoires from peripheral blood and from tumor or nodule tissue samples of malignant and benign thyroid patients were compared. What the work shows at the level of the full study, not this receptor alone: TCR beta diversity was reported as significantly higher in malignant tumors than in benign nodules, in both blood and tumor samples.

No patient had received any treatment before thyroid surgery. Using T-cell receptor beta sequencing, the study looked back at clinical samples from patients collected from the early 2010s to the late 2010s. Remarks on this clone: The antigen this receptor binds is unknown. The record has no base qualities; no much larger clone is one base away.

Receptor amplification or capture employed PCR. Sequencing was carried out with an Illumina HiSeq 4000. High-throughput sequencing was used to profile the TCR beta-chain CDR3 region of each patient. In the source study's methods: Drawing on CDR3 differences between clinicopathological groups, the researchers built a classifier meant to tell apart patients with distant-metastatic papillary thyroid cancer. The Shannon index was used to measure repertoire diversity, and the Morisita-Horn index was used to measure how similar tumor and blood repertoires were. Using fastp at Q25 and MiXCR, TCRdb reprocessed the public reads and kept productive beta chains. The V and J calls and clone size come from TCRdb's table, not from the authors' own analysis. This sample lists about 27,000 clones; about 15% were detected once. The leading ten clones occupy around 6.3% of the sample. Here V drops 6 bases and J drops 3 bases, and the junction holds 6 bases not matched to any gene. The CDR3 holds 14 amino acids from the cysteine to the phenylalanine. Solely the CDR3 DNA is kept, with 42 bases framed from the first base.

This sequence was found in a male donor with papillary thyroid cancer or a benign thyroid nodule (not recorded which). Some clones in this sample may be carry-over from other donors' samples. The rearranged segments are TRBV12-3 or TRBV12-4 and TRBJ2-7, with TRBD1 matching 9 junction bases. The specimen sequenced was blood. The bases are TGTGCCAGCAGCCAGGGACAGGGTGGCTACGAGCAGTACTTC. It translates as CASSQGQGGYEQYF.